Presented here are 17 T cell receptor beta chains from one specimen sequenced in a study of Ad26.COV2.S vaccination and SARS-CoV-2 variants. The repertoire was sequenced with immunoSEQ multiplex PCR; TCRdb's copy has only in-frame clones and lacks some. This table holds about 350,000 clones, about 87% found once. Regarding treatment: over 15 received Ad26.COV2.S at low or high dose, single or two shots; about 5 received placebo; per-sample allocation not given. Sampling was performed 63 days after the first vaccine or placebo injection. The source material was peripheral blood, sampled in a trial of Ad26.COV2.S vaccine versus placebo. These receptors were collected from a person aged 18 to 65 who received the Ad26.COV2.S COVID-19 vaccine or a placebo.

The V call is TRBV9, the J call TRBJ2-2; the match to TRBD2 covers 12 bases. Germline V lookup: CDR1 SGDLS, CDR2 YYNGEE. V gave up 4 bases and J gave up 7 bases; unmatched junction bases: 8. The CDR3 runs to 16 residues. The CDR3 DNA reads TGTGCCAGCAGCCCCCGGACTAGCGGGACAGGCGGGGAGCTGTTTTTT. Its translation is CASSPRTSGTGGELFF.

The chain joins TRBV11-2 to TRBJ2-3, with 8 bases fitting TRBD2. The CDR3 covers 14 residues. CDR1 is SGHAT, CDR2 FQNNGV, per germline. The junction had 1 base not matched to a gene; V was cut back by 1 base and J by 4 bases. CDR3 in amino acids: CASSLAGGADTQYF. In DNA form, the CDR3 reads TGTGCCAGCAGCTTAGCGGGGGGGGCAGATACGCAGTATTTT. The variable domain in full, with the rest retrieved from reference TRBV11-2 and TRBJ2-3, is EAGVAQSPRYKIIEKRQSVAFWCNPISGHATLYWYQQILGQGPKLLIQFQNNGVVDDSQLPKDRFSAERLKGVDSTLKIQPAKLEDSAVYLCASSLAGGADTQYFGPGTRLTVL.

The chain has TRBV7-3 and TRBJ2-3; a possible D gene is TRBD2 (6 bases). This CDR3 spans 16 amino acids. Germline values: CDR1 SGHTA, CDR2 FQGTGA. Trimming shortened V by 1 base and J by 6 bases, and 17 bases separated the two germline ends. In nucleotides, the CDR3 is TGTGCCAGCAGCTTAAATCCAGGGACTGACGGGGATACGCAGTATTTT. Its protein is CASSLNPGTDGDTQYF.

The V call is TRBV27, the J call TRBJ2-7; tentatively, D is TRBD1 (5 bases). CDR3 length equals 15 residues. V lost 6 bases to trimming and J lost 0 bases, with 15 bases between them. Germline loops: CDR1 MNHEY, CDR2 SMNVEV (reference sequence). The CDR3 region is CASSPIQVGSYEQYF. CDR3 in DNA: TGTGCCAGCAGCCCAATACAGGTCGGCTCCTACGAGCAGTACTTC.

This chain links TRBV18 with TRBJ2-5; D gene unclear. Germline V gene lookup returns CDR1 KGHSH and CDR2 LQKENI. V lost 3 bases and J 5 bases, leaving 4 bases between the germline ends. The CDR3 length is 11 residues. In DNA, the CDR3 is TGTGCCAGCTCACCCACGGAGACCCAGTACTTC. It encodes CASSPTETQYF.

A word on this clone: Other DNA sequences in the same sample also yield this CDR3. The chain joins TRBV5-1 to TRBJ1-1; D is unclear. The CDR3 is 11 amino acids. Germline CDR1 is SGHRS and CDR2 is YFSETQ. The V end lost 4 bases, the J end lost 3 bases, and 4 bases lay between the germline ends. The CDR3 reads CASSSDTEAFF. In DNA, the CDR3 is TGCGCCAGCAGCAGTGACACTGAAGCTTTCTTT.

The chain uses TRBV19 and TRBJ2-7; D is ambiguous. Deletions cut 5 bases from V and 0 bases from J, with 14 bases between. CDR3 length equals 15 residues. In germline, CDR1 is LNHDA, CDR2 SQIVND (reference sequence). The CDR3 spells CASSVARPGSYEQYF. Written as DNA, the CDR3 is TGTGCCAGTAGTGTTGCTCGGCCAGGCTCCTACGAGCAGTACTTC.

The rearrangement links TRBV7-9 to TRBJ1-6; possibly TRBD1 for D (5 bases). The CDR3 runs 15 residues. Germline V CDR1 and CDR2: SEHNR, FQNEAQ (reference sequence). Trimming stripped 1 base from V and 5 bases from J, with 9 bases between. The CDR3 bases are TGTGCCAGCAGCTTAGTGCAGGGAAATAATTCACCCCTCCACTTT. The encoded protein is CASSLVQGNNSPLHF.

The rearrangement uses TRBV7-3 and TRBJ1-2; 10 bases fit TRBD1. V lost 4 bases and J lost 5; bases outside the gene matches: 1. The CDR3 runs to 13 residues. Germline-derived CDR1 and CDR2 are SGHTA and FQGTGA. The CDR3 protein is CASSSGQGYGYTF. The CDR3 DNA reads TGTGCCAGCAGCTCGGGACAGGGGTATGGCTACACCTTC.

This chain joins TRBV10-3 and TRBJ2-3; D might be TRBD2 (6 bases). This CDR3 comprises 13 residues. Trimming stripped 10 bases from V and 3 bases from J, with 14 bases between. CDR1 and CDR2 from the germline V gene are ENHRY and SYGVKD. CDR3 DNA sequence: TGTGCCACATACCGCGGGGCTACAGATACGCAGTATTTT. Amino acid sequence: CATYRGATDTQYF.

CDR3 nucleotides: TGCGCCAGCAGAGAGGGTTCGGGGGGCTACACCTTC. Residues: CASREGSGGYTF. The rearrangement links TRBV5-1 to TRBJ1-2; D uncertain. This CDR3 is built from 12 residues. V gave up 5 bases and J gave up 8 bases, with 13 bases separating them. Per the germline V gene, CDR1 is SGHRS and CDR2 is YFSETQ.

At least ten counts were recorded for this clone. The J gene is TRBJ2-2, the V gene TRBV6-5; D remains unclear. CDR3 size: 15 residues. V lost 7 bases and J lost 6, with 18 bases in between. Per germline, CDR1 MNHEY and CDR2 SVGAGI. Here the CDR3 reads CASMGSWNGAGELFF. CDR3 DNA sequence: TGTGCCAGCATGGGATCATGGAACGGCGCCGGGGAGCTGTTTTTT.

The chain links TRBV27 to TRBJ2-1; 16 bases align to TRBD2. V shed 6 bases, J shed 4 bases, and the junction held 12 bases outside the gene matches. This CDR3 region has 19 residues. The germline V gene encodes CDR1 MNHEY and CDR2 SMNVEV (reference sequence). The CDR3 here is CASRTPGLAGGPQYNEQFF. For the CDR3, the DNA is TGTGCCAGCAGAACTCCGGGACTAGCGGGAGGGCCTCAATACAATGAGCAGTTCTTC.

This chain uses TRBV6-5 with TRBJ2-7; the D gene is possibly TRBD1 (7 bases). The V gene lost 5 bases and the J gene lost 1 base, with 15 bases spanning the gap. The CDR3 is made up of 15 amino acids. Germline-derived CDR1 and CDR2 are MNHEY and SVGAGI. The CDR3, as DNA: TGTGCCAGCAGTCGACAGGGCGGGGAATCCTACGAGCAGTACTTC. It translates to CASSRQGGESYEQYF.

This chain links TRBV7-2 with TRBJ2-1; a possible D gene is TRBD2 (6 bases). V was pared by 1 base and J by 4 bases, with 11 bases between. This CDR3 is 15 amino acids long. Germline V CDR1 and CDR2: SGHTA, FQGNSA. Here the CDR3 reads CASSLGGGKYNEQFF. DNA of the CDR3: TGTGCCAGCAGCTTAGGGGGCGGGAAATACAATGAGCAGTTCTTC.

The V gene is TRBV4-3, the J gene TRBJ1-3; D is unresolved. V shed 0 bases and J shed 0 bases, with 3 bases lying between them. Germline CDR1 reads LGHNA; CDR2 reads YSLEER. The CDR3 consists of 14 residues. CDR3 DNA: TGCGCCAGCAGCCAAGAGGACTCTGGAAACACCATATATTTT. Its protein product is CASSQEDSGNTIYF.

The V and J genes are TRBV6-2 or TRBV6-3 and TRBJ2-1, with TRBD2 matching over 11 bases. CDR1 and CDR2 (germline): MNHEY, SVGEGT. The CDR3 runs 15 residues. Germline trimming cut 5 bases from V and 7 bases from J; bases unmatched to any gene: 7. CDR3 nucleotides: TGTGCCAGCAGTAGGACTAGCGGGCCTGTGAATGAGCAGTTCTTC. Translation: CASSRTSGPVNEQFF.